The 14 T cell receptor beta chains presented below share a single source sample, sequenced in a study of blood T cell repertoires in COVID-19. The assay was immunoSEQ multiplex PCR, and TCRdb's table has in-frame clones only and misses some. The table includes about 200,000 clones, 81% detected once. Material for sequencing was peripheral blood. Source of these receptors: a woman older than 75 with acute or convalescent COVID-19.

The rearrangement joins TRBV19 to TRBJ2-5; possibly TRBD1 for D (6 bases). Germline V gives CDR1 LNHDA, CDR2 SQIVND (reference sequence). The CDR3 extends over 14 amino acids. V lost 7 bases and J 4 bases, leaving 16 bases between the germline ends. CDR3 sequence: CASIPKAGVETQYF. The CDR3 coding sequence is TGTGCCAGTATCCCAAAGGCAGGGGTAGAGACCCAGTACTTC.

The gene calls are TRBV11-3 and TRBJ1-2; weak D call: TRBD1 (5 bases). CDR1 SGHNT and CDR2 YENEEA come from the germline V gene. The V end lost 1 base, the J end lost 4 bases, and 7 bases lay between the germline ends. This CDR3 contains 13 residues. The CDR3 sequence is CASSLAGGYGYTF. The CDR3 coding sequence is TGTGCCAGCAGCTTAGCCGGGGGCTATGGCTACACCTTC. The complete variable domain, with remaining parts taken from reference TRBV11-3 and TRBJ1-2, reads EAGVVQSPRYKIIEKKQPVAFWCNPISGHNTLYWYLQNLGQGPELLIRYENEEAVDDSQLPKDRFSAERLKGVDSTLKIQPAELGDSAVYLCASSLAGGYGYTFGSGTRLTVV.

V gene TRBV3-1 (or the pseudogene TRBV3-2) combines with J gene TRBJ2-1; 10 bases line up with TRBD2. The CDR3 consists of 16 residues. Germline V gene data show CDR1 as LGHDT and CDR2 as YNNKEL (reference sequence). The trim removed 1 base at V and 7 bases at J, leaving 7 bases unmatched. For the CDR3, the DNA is TGTGCCAGCAGCCAAGGAGTGGCTAGCGGGAGTAATGAGCAGTTCTTC. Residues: CASSQGVASGSNEQFF.

CDR3 coding DNA: TGTGCCAGCAGCCTAGCGACTTCTAGCACAGATACGCAGTATTTT. Its translation is CASSLATSSTDTQYF. The chain is built from TRBV3-1 (or the pseudogene TRBV3-2) and TRBJ2-3, with D possibly TRBD2 on 5 matching bases. The CDR3 extends over 15 amino acids. CDR1 is LGHDT and CDR2 is YNNKEL in the germline V gene (reference sequence). The germline V and J ends were trimmed by 4 bases and 0 bases, with 11 bases remaining between them.

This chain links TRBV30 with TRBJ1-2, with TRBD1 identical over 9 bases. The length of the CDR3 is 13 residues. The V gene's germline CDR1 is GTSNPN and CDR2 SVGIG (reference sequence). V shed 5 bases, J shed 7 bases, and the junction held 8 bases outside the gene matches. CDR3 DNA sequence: TGTGCCTGGTGGACAGGGGAATATGGTGGCTACACCTTC. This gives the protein CAWWTGEYGGYTF. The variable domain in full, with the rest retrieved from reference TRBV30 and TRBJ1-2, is SQTIHQWPATLVQPVGSPLSLECTVEGTSNPNLYWYRQAAGRGLQLLFYSVGIGQISSEVPQNLSASRPQDRQFILSSKKLLLSDSGFYLCAWWTGEYGGYTFGSGTRLTVV.

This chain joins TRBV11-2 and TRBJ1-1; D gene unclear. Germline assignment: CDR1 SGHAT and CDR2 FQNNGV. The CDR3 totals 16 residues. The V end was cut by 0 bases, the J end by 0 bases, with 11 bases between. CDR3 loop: CASSLDLGAVNTEAFF. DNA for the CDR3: TGTGCCAGCAGCTTAGATCTGGGCGCTGTGAACACTGAAGCTTTCTTT.

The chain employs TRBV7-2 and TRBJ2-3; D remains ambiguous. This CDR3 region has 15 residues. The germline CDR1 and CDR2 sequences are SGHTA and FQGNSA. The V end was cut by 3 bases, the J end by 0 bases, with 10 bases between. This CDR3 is CASSLNDISTDTQYF. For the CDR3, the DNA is TGTGCCAGCAGCTTGAATGACATAAGCACAGATACGCAGTATTTT.

CDR3 sequence reads: CASKGRDTSYNEQFF. Written as DNA, the CDR3 is TGTGCCAGCAAGGGTCGGGACACTTCCTACAATGAGCAGTTCTTC. The chain joins TRBV27 to TRBJ2-1; D perhaps matches TRBD1 (6 bases). Trimming left V 7 bases short and J 1 base short, with 14 bases between. Germline CDR1 is MNHEY and CDR2 is SMNVEV (reference sequence). The CDR3 runs 15 residues.

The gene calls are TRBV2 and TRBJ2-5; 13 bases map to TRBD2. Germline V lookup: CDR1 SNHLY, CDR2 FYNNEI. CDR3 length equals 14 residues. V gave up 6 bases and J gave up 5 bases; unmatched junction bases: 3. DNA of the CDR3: TGTGCCAGCAGAACTAGCGGGAGGGGGGAGACCCAGTACTTC. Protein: CASRTSGRGETQYF.

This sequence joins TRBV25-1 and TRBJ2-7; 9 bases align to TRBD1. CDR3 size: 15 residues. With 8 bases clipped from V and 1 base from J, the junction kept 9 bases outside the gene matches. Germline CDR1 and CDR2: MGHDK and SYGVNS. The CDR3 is CASGRSGTGSYEQYF. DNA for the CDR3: TGTGCCAGCGGAAGATCCGGGACAGGGTCCTACGAGCAGTACTTC.

DNA for the CDR3: TGCGCCAGCAGCTTGGTCGGTGGGACTATGGAGACCCAGTACTTC. It is translated as CASSLVGGTMETQYF. The genes are TRBV5-1 and TRBJ2-5; 7 bases align to TRBD2. CDR3 size: 15 residues. In germline, CDR1 is SGHRS, CDR2 YFSETQ. J lost 5 bases, V lost 0 bases, and 7 bases had no gene match.

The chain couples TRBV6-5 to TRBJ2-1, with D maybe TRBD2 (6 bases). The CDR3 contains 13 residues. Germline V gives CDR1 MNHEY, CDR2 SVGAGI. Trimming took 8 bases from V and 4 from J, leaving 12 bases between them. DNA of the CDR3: TGTGCCAGCTCGCGGACTACTTACAATGAGCAGTTCTTC. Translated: CASSRTTYNEQFF.

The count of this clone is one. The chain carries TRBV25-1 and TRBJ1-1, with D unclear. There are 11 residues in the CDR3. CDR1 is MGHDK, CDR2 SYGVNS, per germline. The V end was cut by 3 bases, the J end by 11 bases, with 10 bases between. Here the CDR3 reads CASSDLRRAFF. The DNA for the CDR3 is TGTGCCAGCAGTGATCTTCGGCGGGCTTTCTTT.

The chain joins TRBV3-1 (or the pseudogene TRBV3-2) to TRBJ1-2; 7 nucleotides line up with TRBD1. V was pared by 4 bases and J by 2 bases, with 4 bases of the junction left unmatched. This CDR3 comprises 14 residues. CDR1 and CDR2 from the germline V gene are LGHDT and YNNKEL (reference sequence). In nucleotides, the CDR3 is TGTGCCAGCAGCCGGGAAGGGGGCAACTATGGCTACACCTTC. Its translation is CASSREGGNYGYTF.